The subject of this entry is one T cell receptor (beta chain). Its antigen is undetermined. This record comes from a study of graft-versus-host responses after intestinal transplantation. Germline CDR1 is SQVTM and CDR2 is ANQGSEA. Trimming stripped 1 base from V and 1 base from J, with 16 bases between. The CDR3 runs to 16 residues. Study-wide findings and caveats: Patients with graft-donor T cell macrochimerism had high graft-versus-host to host-versus-graft clonal ratios in allografts. Analysis identified GvH clones in recipient marrow, with some appearing first in ileum or blood.

Libraries were prepared by immunoSEQ multiplex PCR; TCRdb keeps only in-frame clonotypes and omits some of them. The repertoire includes 35,000 to 40,000 clones, 80% to 85% of them detected once, and about 4% sits in the top ten. V and J are TRBV29-1 and TRBJ1-1, with D possibly TRBD1 on 5 matching bases. The clonotype was recovered from a human patient who received an intestinal transplant, so some T cells may come from the graft donor. The sequenced sample was PBMCs, obtained about 38 months after transplant. The chain's CDR3 is CSVEGVRGVGNTEAFF. Written as DNA, the CDR3 is TGCAGCGTTGAAGGGGTTAGGGGCGTCGGGAACACTGAAGCTTTCTTT.